The clone carrying this TCR beta chain was found many times. Its antigen is still unknown. TCRdb recomputed calls from the 5' RACE reads with MiXCR, one row per CDR3 protein. The sample contains roughly 74,000 distinct CDR3 sequences, more than 5.5% of which appear only once. This sample stems from a study of T cells after yellow fever vaccination. The CDR3 covers 10 residues. Trimming took off 6 bases at V and 8 bases at J, with 7 bases between the two ends. Study-wide findings and caveats: Boosting was followed by the reappearance of most primary-vaccination clones (roughly 95% CD4, about 90% CD8). A weaker but faster secondary response was observed, peaking on day 5 versus 15.

The J gene is TRBJ1-1, the V gene TRBV6-7; D is undetermined. TRBV6-7 is sorted into the ORF group, with uncertain function. Sequencing used CD8+ T cells sorted from PBMCs, obtained about 5 days after the first yellow fever vaccination. The clonotype originates from a man aged 18-30 years who received the YFV17D yellow fever vaccine. The CDR3 nucleotides are TGTGCCAGCAGAGGCGTCGAAGCTTTCTTT. Its protein product is CASRGVEAFF.